What follows are 27 T cell receptor beta chains derived from one specimen sequenced in a study of T cell repertoires in cytomegalovirus infection (dated by TCRdb to the late 2010s). TCRdb shows the sequencer as Illumina HiSeq 1500. TCRdb itself trimmed the public reads at Q25 with fastp, ran MiXCR and retained productive beta chains. Rows with one shared CDR3 protein collapse into an entry with the most common genes and DNA. The sample has approximately 910,000 distinct CDR3 sequences on record, 30% to 40% of them singletons. Of the sample, roughly 13% is held by the ten largest clones. The treatment or condition tag for this specimen amounts to: in vitro stimulation with specific CMV peptide epitopes to enrich CMV-specific T cells. Their target antigens are unknown. This specimen was cultured CD8+ T cells from PBMCs, taken from culture after CMV antigen stimulation. The receptors were sampled from a human donor in good health (CMV status not recorded). Some clones in this sample may be carry-over from other donors' samples.

The chain links TRBV27 to TRBJ1-5, with 10 bases lining up with TRBD1. This CDR3 spans 16 amino acids. Germline CDR1 and CDR2: MNHEY and SMNVEV (reference sequence). V lost 3 bases, J lost 2 bases, and 4 bases stayed unmatched. CDR3 protein: CASSFPTGGGNQPQHF. In DNA form, the CDR3 reads TGTGCCAGCAGTTTTCCGACAGGGGGCGGCAATCAGCCCCAGCATTTT.

This clonotype has at least ten counts. This chain uses TRBV7-9 with TRBJ2-5; weak D call: TRBD2 (7 bases). The V and J ends lost 5 bases and 4 bases respectively, with 20 bases between them. This CDR3 region has 16 residues. Germline V gives CDR1 SEHNR, CDR2 FQNEAQ (reference sequence). This chain's CDR3 is CASSRVGGRTPETQYF. CDR3 coding DNA: TGTGCCAGCAGCAGAGTCGGGGGGCGGACCCCAGAGACCCAGTACTTC.

The chain recombines TRBV6-6 with TRBJ1-1, with TRBD1 matching 8 bases. The CDR3 runs to 13 residues. CDR1 and CDR2 (germline): MNHNY, SVGAGI (reference sequence). The CDR3 here is CVTTDRVRAEAFF. The CDR3 DNA follows: TGTGTCACCACGGACAGGGTTAGGGCTGAAGCTTTCTTT.

Of note for this clonotype: Since a much larger clone is just one base distant, this may be a read error. CDR3 sequence (DNA): TGTGCCGGCAGCTCCGTCCTAGCGGGGGGGGCCCACAATGAGCAGTTCTTC. It is translated as CAGSSVLAGGAHNEQFF. V usage is TRBV7-6 and J usage is TRBJ2-1; 12 positions agree with TRBD2. The CDR3 extends over 17 amino acids. Germline V gene lookup returns CDR1 SGHVS and CDR2 FNYEAQ.

There are many counts of this clonotype. The chain uses TRBV11-3 and TRBJ1-2; unclear D gene. This CDR3 region has 12 residues. In germline, CDR1 is SGHNT, CDR2 YENEEA. The V end lost 2 bases, the J end lost 6 bases, and 7 bases lay between the germline ends. CDR3 nucleotides: TGTGCCAGCAGCTTATCCGGACATGGCTACACCTTC. It translates to CASSLSGHGYTF.

This clonotype was picked up many times. The V gene is TRBV7-2, the J gene TRBJ1-6; 10 nucleotides agree with TRBD1. V trimming: 5 bases; J trimming: 9 bases; junction bases outside the gene matches: 10. CDR1 and CDR2 from the germline V gene are SGHTA and FQGNSA. The CDR3 has 16 residues. CDR3 sequence (DNA): TGTGCCAGCAGCCGAACTCGGGACAGGGGACGTTCACCCCTCCACTTT. This translates into CASSRTRDRGRSPLHF.

This clonotype was detected ten times or more. J is TRBJ2-1 and V is TRBV28; 7 bases are shared with TRBD1. Looked up from germline, CDR1 is MDHEN and CDR2 is SYDVKM. The V and J ends lost 3 bases and 4 bases, in that order; junction bases with no gene match: 6. The CDR3 sequence is 15 residues long. CDR3 DNA sequence: TGTGCCAGCAGTTTGTACAGGGGTAATTACAATGAGCAGTTCTTC. Its translation: CASSLYRGNYNEQFF. The full variable domain, its missing parts supplied by reference TRBV28 and TRBJ2-1, is DVKVTQSSRYLVKRTGEKVFLECVQDMDHENMFWYRQDPGLGLRLIYFSYDVKMKEKGDIPEGYSVSREKKERFSLILESASTNQTSMYLCASSLYRGNYNEQFFGPGTRLTVL.

The genes are TRBV4-2 and TRBJ2-7; D call uncertain. Trimming stripped 0 bases from V and 2 bases from J, with 8 bases between. Germline lookup yields CDR1 LGHNA and CDR2 YNFKEQ. This CDR3 contains 14 residues. The CDR3 loop reads CASSQDLSAYEQYF. The CDR3 bases are TGTGCCAGCAGCCAAGATCTGTCAGCCTACGAGCAGTACTTC.

This clonotype was recorded a few times. This CDR3 reads CASIQQGMVSNQPQHF. In DNA, the CDR3 is TGTGCCAGCATTCAACAGGGCATGGTTAGCAATCAGCCCCAGCATTTT. The V and J genes are TRBV6-1 and TRBJ1-5; weak D call: TRBD1 (6 bases). Germline V gene sequence: CDR1 MNHNS, CDR2 SASEGT. The CDR3 totals 16 residues. Between the trimmed V and J ends, which lost 7 bases and 0 bases, there was a span of 16 bases.

The chain links TRBV6-6 to TRBJ1-1; possibly TRBD1 for D (5 bases). The V end was cut by 2 bases, the J end by 0 bases, with 10 bases between. Germline CDR1 reads MNHNY; CDR2 reads SVGAGI (reference sequence). The CDR3 length is 15 residues. The CDR3 sequence is CASSYQVGVNTEAFF. The CDR3, as DNA: TGTGCCAGCAGTTACCAGGTAGGGGTGAACACTGAAGCTTTCTTT.

J is TRBJ2-7 and V is TRBV2; D is possibly TRBD2 (6 bases). Per the germline V gene, CDR1 is SNHLY and CDR2 is FYNNEI. Trimming left V 1 base short and J 0 bases short, with 10 bases between. The length of the CDR3 is 15 residues. The CDR3 loop reads CASSEGGEFSYEQYV. The DNA of the CDR3 is TGTGCCAGCAGTGAAGGGGGGGAGTTCTCCTACGAGCAGTACGTC.

This clonotype was observed many times. CDR3 coding DNA: TGTGCCAGCAGCTTAGGGACAGGGGATGGCTACACCTTC. Amino acid sequence: CASSLGTGDGYTF. This chain connects TRBV7-2 to TRBJ1-2, with TRBD1 matching over 9 bases. Trimming removed 1 base from V and 6 bases from J; junction bases left unmatched: 0. Germline V gene sequence: CDR1 SGHTA, CDR2 FQGNSA. The CDR3 runs 13 residues. The full variable domain, rest sourced from reference TRBV7-2 and TRBJ1-2, is GAGVSQSPSNKVTEKGKDVELRCDPISGHTALYWYRQSLGQGLEFLIYFQGNSAPDKSGLPSDRFSAERTGGSVSTLTIQRTQQEDSAVYLCASSLGTGDGYTFGSGTRLTVV.

V usage is TRBV20-1 and J usage is TRBJ2-3; D is possibly TRBD2 (5 bases). With 7 bases removed from V and 11 bases from J, the gap between germline ends came to 13 bases. Germline V gene lookup returns CDR1 DFQATT and CDR2 SNEGSKA (reference sequence). The CDR3 spans 10 residues. This CDR3 reads CSVGLPVQYF. The CDR3 DNA reads TGCAGTGTTGGACTCCCTGTGCAGTATTTT.

The rearrangement uses TRBV4-3 and TRBJ1-5; D might be TRBD1 (6 bases). The CDR3 covers 15 residues. The germline V gene encodes CDR1 LGHNA and CDR2 YSLEER. V lost 1 base to trimming and J lost 5 bases, with 12 bases between them. CDR3 region: CASSQGWGLDQPQHF. As DNA, the CDR3 is TGCGCCAGCAGCCAAGGTTGGGGGCTCGATCAGCCCCAGCATTTT.

The chain links TRBV20-1 to TRBJ1-2; tentative D call: TRBD1 (5 bases). This CDR3 contains 14 residues. The V end lost 0 bases, the J end lost 4 bases, and 12 bases lay between the germline ends. Germline V gene sequence: CDR1 DFQATT, CDR2 SNEGSKA (reference sequence). CDR3 sequence (DNA): TGCAGTGCTAGAGACCCGACAGAGATCTATGGCTACACCTTC. This codes for CSARDPTEIYGYTF.

The J gene is TRBJ1-1, the V gene TRBV28; possible D gene TRBD1, 6 bases. Germline V gene sequence: CDR1 MDHEN, CDR2 SYDVKM. The CDR3 spans 13 residues. V lost 6 bases and J lost 3, with 11 bases in between. CDR3 sequence: CASSNRVDTEAFF. The CDR3 DNA reads TGTGCCAGCAGCAACAGGGTTGACACTGAAGCTTTCTTT.

This clonotype was seen a handful of times. The chain is built from TRBV6-6 and TRBJ2-7, with a weak D call TRBD2 (6 bases). The CDR3 consists of 15 residues. Trimming left V 2 bases short and J 5 bases short, with 16 bases between. The germline V gene has CDR1 MNHNY and CDR2 SVGAGI (reference sequence). CDR3 protein: CASSYPPGGVHEQYF. The CDR3 region has the DNA TGTGCCAGCAGTTACCCCCCCGGGGGAGTCCACGAGCAGTACTTC.

This clonotype was counted only a few times. The V call is TRBV23-1, the J call TRBJ2-7; 8 nucleotides line up with TRBD1. TRBV23-1 is an ORF, and what it does is uncertain. After removal of 7 bases from V and 2 bases from J, the junction contained 4 bases not matched to a gene. CDR3 length: 13 amino acids. Here the CDR3 reads CASTTGGPYEQYV. The CDR3 DNA is TGCGCCAGCACCACAGGGGGACCCTACGAGCAGTACGTC.

V gene TRBV14 combines with J gene TRBJ1-3; D possibly corresponds to TRBD1 (6 bases). Trimming removed 2 bases at V and 0 bases at J, with 8 bases between. The CDR3 is 15 amino acids. Germline CDR1 reads SGHDN; CDR2 reads FVKESK. The CDR3 DNA reads as TGTGCCAGCAGCCAACACAGGGACTCTGGAAACACCATATATTTT. It is translated as CASSQHRDSGNTIYF.

This clonotype was found many times. This chain connects TRBV7-8 to TRBJ2-1; tentatively, D is TRBD2 (6 bases). The V gene lost 3 bases and the J gene lost 1 base, with 16 bases spanning the gap. Per germline, CDR1 SGHVS and CDR2 FQNEAQ. This CDR3 is built from 17 residues. The CDR3 spells CASSFTTGRGSYNEQFF. The CDR3 DNA sequence: TGTGCCAGCAGCTTTACAACGGGCCGGGGGTCCTACAATGAGCAGTTCTTC.

The CDR3 DNA reads TGTGCCAGCAGTTACTCGATAGAGGCGAACACCGGGGAGCTGTTTTTT. Amino acid sequence: CASSYSIEANTGELFF. This chain links TRBV6-8 with TRBJ2-2; D is uncertain. CDR1 is MNHGY, CDR2 SAAAGT, per germline. The CDR3 totals 16 residues. Deletions cut 0 bases from V and 0 bases from J, with 8 bases between.

Worth noting for this clonotype: A much larger clone differs by one base, so this may be a read error. The rearrangement links TRBV7-8 to TRBJ2-3, with a tentative D call TRBD1 (6 bases). V gave up 7 bases and J gave up 2 bases, with 19 bases separating them. The V gene's germline CDR1 is SGHVS and CDR2 FQNEAQ. The CDR3 has 16 amino acids. The CDR3 nucleotides are TGTGCCAGCACCCTAGGGACAAGAATGAACACAGATACGCAGTATTTT. It encodes CASTLGTRMNTDTQYF.

The chain is built from TRBV2 and TRBJ1-1; the D is unclear. The CDR3 extends over 14 amino acids. Between the trimmed V and J ends, which lost 10 bases and 3 bases, there was a span of 18 bases. Per germline, CDR1 SNHLY and CDR2 FYNNEI. The CDR3 nucleotides read TGTGCCATCGTTACCCGGGTAACGTACACTGAAGCTTTCTTT. The encoded protein is CAIVTRVTYTEAFF. Filled out from reference TRBV2 and TRBJ1-1, the complete variable domain reads EPEVTQTPSHQVTQMGQEVILRCVPISNHLYFYWYRQILGQKVEFLVSFYNNEISEKSEIFDDQFSVERPDGSNFTLKIRSTKLEDSAMYFCAIVTRVTYTEAFFGQGTRLTVV.

The CDR3, as DNA: TGTGCTAGTGGTTTTTGGGACAGGGGGCTACAAGAGACCCAGTACTTC. Amino acids: CASGFWDRGLQETQYF. The chain employs TRBV12-5 and TRBJ2-5, with 12 bases matching TRBD1. The V and J ends lost 3 bases and 2 bases, in that order; junction bases with no gene match: 4. The CDR3 contains 16 residues. The germline V gene has CDR1 LGHNT and CDR2 FRNRAP.

This chain joins TRBV2 and TRBJ2-3; D perhaps matches TRBD2 (5 bases). The germline V and J ends were trimmed by 7 bases and 2 bases, with 7 bases remaining between them. There are 12 residues in the CDR3. In germline, CDR1 is SNHLY, CDR2 FYNNEI. Written as DNA, the CDR3 is TGTGCCAGCACCCGGGACACAGATACGCAGTATTTT. This codes for CASTRDTDTQYF.

This clonotype was seen a handful of times. This chain connects TRBV6-5 to TRBJ2-3; no clear D gene. The germline gives CDR1 MNHEY, CDR2 SVGAGI. The V end lost 0 bases, the J end lost 2 bases, and 3 bases lay between the germline ends. This CDR3 has 13 amino acids. This chain's CDR3 is CASSYSLTDTQYF. In nucleotides, the CDR3 is TGTGCCAGCAGTTACTCGCTCACAGATACGCAGTATTTT.

This clonotype was recorded at least ten times. At one of its ends the junction is not consistent with the germline gene, which may arise from a read error. The chain couples TRBV6-5 to TRBJ2-7; the match to TRBD2 covers 16 bases. Germline CDR1 and CDR2: MNHEY and SVGAGI. The CDR3 has 16 residues. The CDR3 DNA is TGTGCCAGCGGTTACGGGACTAGCGGGGGGGCTGGTGAGCAGTACTTC. Protein: CASGYGTSGGAGEQYF.